These T cell receptor beta chains were read from a single sample in a study of shared clonotypes between healthy human individuals. Assay used: immunoSEQ multiplex PCR; TCRdb lists only in-frame clones, some missing. Here the sample spans 2 million to 2.5 million clones, just over 90% being singletons. Sample: naive CD8+ T cells from PBMCs. The receptors were gathered from a man aged 18-30 years in good health. Some clones in this sample may be carry-over from other donors' samples. The CDR3 runs from the conserved cysteine through the conserved F or W. D genes are given only for firm matches. The size of a clone is reported for some rows only, either as once, few or many, or as a class for expanded clones.

TRBV4-3	NA	NA	16	TRBJ2-3	TGCGCCAGCAGCCAAGCCGCGAGCGGCTACACAGATACGCAGTATTTT	CASSQAASGYTDTQYF
TRBV9	NA	NA	15	TRBJ2-7	TGTGCCAGCAGCTCCGGTGACAGGTTATCCTACGAGCAGTACTTC	CASSSGDRLSYEQYF
TRBV19	NA	NA	15	TRBJ2-3	TGTGCCAGTAGTAAAAGGACAGTCGGCACAGATACGCAGTATTTT	CASSKRTVGTDTQYF
TRBV28	NA	NA	13	TRBJ2-7	TGTGCCAGCAGTTTAGGGGCCCTCTACGAGCAGTACTTC	CASSLGALYEQYF
TRBV11-2	TRBD2	NA	16	TRBJ2-2	TGTGCCAGCAGCTTAGTTGGTAGCGGGAGTACCGGGGAGCTGTTTTTT	CASSLVGSGSTGELFF
TRBV7-9	TRBD1	NA	13	TRBJ2-7	TGTGCCAGCAGCTCGGACAGGGGGCTCGAGCAGTACTTC	CASSSDRGLEQYF
TRBV5-1	NA	NA	14	TRBJ1-1	TGCGCCAGCAGCTTGCGGCAGTCGGGAACTGAAGCTTTCTTT	CASSLRQSGTEAFF
TRBV29-1	TRBD2	NA	17	TRBJ2-7	TGCAGCGTTGACGGGTCTAGCGGGGGGAGGAGCTCCTACGAGCAGTACTTC	CSVDGSSGGRSSYEQYF
TRBV5-1	NA	NA	13	TRBJ1-1	TGCGCCAGCAGCTTGGGGGGATACGGTGAAGCTTTCTTT	CASSLGGYGEAFF
TRBV27	NA	NA	14	TRBJ1-1	TGTGCCAGCGGCACCGGGACCCAGGGAACTGAAGCTTTCTTT	CASGTGTQGTEAFF
TRBV6-1	TRBD2	NA	16	TRBJ2-1	TGTGCCAGCAGTGAGGGGGGACTAGCGGGAGCTCGTGAGCAGTTCTTC	CASSEGGLAGAREQFF
TRBV7-9	NA	NA	13	TRBJ2-1	TGTGCCAGCAGCTCAGGACTGAGGGGCGAGCAGTTCTTC	CASSSGLRGEQFF
TRBV18	NA	NA	13	TRBJ2-5	TGTGCCAGCTCACACCGTGAGCAAGAGACCCAGTACTTC	CASSHREQETQYF
TRBV28	TRBD2	NA	14	TRBJ2-7	TGTGCCAGCAGTTTTTTGGTGGGAGGGTACGAGCAGTACTTC	CASSFLVGGYEQYF
TRBV5-5	NA	once	14	TRBJ1-2	TGTGCCAGCAGCTTTGGGGCGCCCAACTATGGCTACACCTTC	CASSFGAPNYGYTF
TRBV11-2	TRBD1	NA	16	TRBJ2-7	TGTGCCAGCAGCTCGTACCCGACAGGGGCGTCCTACGAGCAGTACTTC	CASSSYPTGASYEQYF